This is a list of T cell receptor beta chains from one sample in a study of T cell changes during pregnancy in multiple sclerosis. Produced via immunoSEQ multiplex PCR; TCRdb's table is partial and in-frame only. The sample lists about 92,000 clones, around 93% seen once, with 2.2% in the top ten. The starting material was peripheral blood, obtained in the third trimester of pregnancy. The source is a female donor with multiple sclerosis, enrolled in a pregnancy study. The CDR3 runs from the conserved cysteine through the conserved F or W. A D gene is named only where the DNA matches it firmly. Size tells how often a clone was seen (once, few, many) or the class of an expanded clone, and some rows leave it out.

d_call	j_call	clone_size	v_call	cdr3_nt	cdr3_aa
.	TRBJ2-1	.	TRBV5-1	TGCGCCAGCAGCTCCCACCCGCGTAGGAGCTCCTACAATGAGCAGTTCTTC	CASSSHPRRSSYNEQFF
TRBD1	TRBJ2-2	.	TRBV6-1	TGTGCCAGCAGTGAAGCCCTAAGGGGGCCCACCGGGGAGCTGTTTTTT	CASSEALRGPTGELFF
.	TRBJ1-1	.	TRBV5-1	TGCGCCAGCAGCTTGGTAGGGGGTGCGATGAACACTGAAGCTTTCTTT	CASSLVGGAMNTEAFF
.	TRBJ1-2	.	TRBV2	TGTGCCAGCAGTGAAGACACGAAGGGCTACACCTTC	CASSEDTKGYTF
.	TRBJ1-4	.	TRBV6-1	TGTGCCAGCAGCCTGGACAGAAGTAATGAAAAACTGTTTTTT	CASSLDRSNEKLFF
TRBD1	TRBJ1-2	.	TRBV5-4	TGTGCCAGCAGCATCCGGACAGGGAGGAACTATGGCTACACCTTC	CASSIRTGRNYGYTF
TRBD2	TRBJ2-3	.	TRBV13	TGTGCCAGCAGCTCCCAGCGGGATCAAGCAGATACGCAGTATTTT	CASSSQRDQADTQYF
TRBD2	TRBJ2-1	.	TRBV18	TGTGCCAGCTCACCCTCCTTAGCGGGAGATCACAATGAGCAGTTCTTC	CASSPSLAGDHNEQFF
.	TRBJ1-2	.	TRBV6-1	TGTGCCAGCAGGGGGGGGGCACTCTATGGCTACACCTTC	CASRGGALYGYTF
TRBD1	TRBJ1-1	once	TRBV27	TGTGCCAGCAGTTTCGGAAACGCAGGGGGCTGGACTGAAGCTTTCTTT	CASSFGNAGGWTEAFF
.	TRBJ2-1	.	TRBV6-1	TGTGCCAGCAGGGACAGTTACTCCTACAATGAGCAGTTCTTC	CASRDSYSYNEQFF
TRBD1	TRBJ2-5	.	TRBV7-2	TGTGCCAGCAGCTCCGGGACAGGGTGGGGAGAGACCCAGTACTTC	CASSSGTGWGETQYF
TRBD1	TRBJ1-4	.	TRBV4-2	TGTGCCAGCAGCCCTCTAGGACAGGGGCGAGAAAAACTGTTTTTT	CASSPLGQGREKLFF
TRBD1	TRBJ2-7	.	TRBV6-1	TGTGCCAGCAGTGGGTGGACAGGGATGGGCGAGCAGTACTTC	CASSGWTGMGEQYF
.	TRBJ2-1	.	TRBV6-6	TGTGCCAGCAGGGAATCTCTAGGGGCCTCCTACAATGAGCAGTTCTTC	CASRESLGASYNEQFF
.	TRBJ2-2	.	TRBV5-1	TGCGCCAGCAGCTTGCCGGGGAACACCGGGGAGCTGTTTTTT	CASSLPGNTGELFF
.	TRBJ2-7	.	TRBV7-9	TGTGCCAGCAGCTGGACGGGGAGCTCCTACGAGCAGTACTTC	CASSWTGSSYEQYF
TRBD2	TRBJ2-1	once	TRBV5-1	TGCGCCAGCAGCTCCACGGGACTAGCGGGAGGCGACAATGAGCAGTTCTTC	CASSSTGLAGGDNEQFF
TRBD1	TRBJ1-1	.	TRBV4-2	TGTGCCAGCAGCCAGACAGGGGCCATGAACACTGAAGCTTTCTTT	CASSQTGAMNTEAFF
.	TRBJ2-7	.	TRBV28	TGTGCCAGCAGTGAGAGGGGGAGGGGGGGAAGGAACGAGCAGTACTTC	CASSERGRGGRNEQYF
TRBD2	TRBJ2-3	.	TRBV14	TGTGCCAGCAGCCGTAAAAGGACTAGCGGGGTATCCACAGATACGCAGTATTTT	CASSRKRTSGVSTDTQYF
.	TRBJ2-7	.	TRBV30	TGTGCCTGTTTGGAGGTGGGGTCCCGCCGATACGAGCAGTACTTC	CACLEVGSRRYEQYF
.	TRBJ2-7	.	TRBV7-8	TGTGCCAGCAGCTTAATGATTCAGGGGTACGAGCAGTACTTC	CASSLMIQGYEQYF
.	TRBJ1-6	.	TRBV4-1	TGCGCCAGCAGCCAAGATCTTAGAAATTCACCCCTCCACTTT	CASSQDLRNSPLHF
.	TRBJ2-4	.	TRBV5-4	TGTGCCAGCAGCTTAGGTGGCGAGGGCATTCAGTACTTC	CASSLGGEGIQYF
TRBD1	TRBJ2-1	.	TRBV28	TGTGCCAGCAACCATGGACAGGGACGAGCTTCATACAATGAGCAGTTCTTC	CASNHGQGRASYNEQFF
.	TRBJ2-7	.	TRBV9	TGTGCCAGCAGCCCTCCCCGCCTCAAGGGGGGGAGCGGTCCCTACGAGCAGTACTTC	CASSPPRLKGGSGPYEQYF
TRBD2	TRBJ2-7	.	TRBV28	TGTGCCAGCCAGACGGGGGGTCGATACGAGCAGTACTTC	CASQTGGRYEQYF
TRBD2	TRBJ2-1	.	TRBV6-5	TGTGCCAGCAGTTACTCAGCGGGATTATACAATGAGCAGTTCTTC	CASSYSAGLYNEQFF
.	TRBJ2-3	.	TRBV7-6	TGTGCCAGCAGCTTAGCGGGGGGAGATACGCAGTATTTT	CASSLAGGDTQYF
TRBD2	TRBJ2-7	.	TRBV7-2	TGTGCCAGCAGCTTAAGGCGACTAGCGGGAGGATTCTACTCCGAGCAGTACTTC	CASSLRRLAGGFYSEQYF
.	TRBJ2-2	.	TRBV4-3	TGCGCCAGCAGCCTGAACTCCTTTGGTTTGGGGGAGCTGTTTTTT	CASSLNSFGLGELFF
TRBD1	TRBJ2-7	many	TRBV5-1	TGCGCCAGCAGTCACGGACAGGCCGCCAAGTTCTACGAGCAGTACTTC	CASSHGQAAKFYEQYF
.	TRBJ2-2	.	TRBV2	TGTGCCAGCAGTGAACAATTGAACACCGGGGAGCTGTTTTTT	CASSEQLNTGELFF
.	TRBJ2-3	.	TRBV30	TGTGGCGGGGGCACAGATACGCAGTATTTT	CGGGTDTQYF
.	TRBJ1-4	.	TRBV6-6	TGTGCCAGCACCCCTTCCTTGTTAACTAATGAAAAACTGTTTTTT	CASTPSLLTNEKLFF
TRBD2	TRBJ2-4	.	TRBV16	TGTGCCAGCAGCCCATTCCCGTGGACTAGCGGGGACTTAGCCAAAAACATTCAGTACTTC	CASSPFPWTSGDLAKNIQYF
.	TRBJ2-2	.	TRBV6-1	TGTGCCAGCAGTGCCCTTACGGGCACCGGGGAGCTGTTTTTT	CASSALTGTGELFF
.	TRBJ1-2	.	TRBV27	TGTGCCAGCAGTCCCCAACGGGGGGGTGGCTACACCTTC	CASSPQRGGGYTF
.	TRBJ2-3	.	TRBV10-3	TGTGCCATAAGCGGTAAATCGGATACGCAGTATTTT	CAISGKSDTQYF
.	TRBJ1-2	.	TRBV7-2	TGTGCCAGCAGCTTTGGGGGGTACATCTATGGCTACACCTTC	CASSFGGYIYGYTF
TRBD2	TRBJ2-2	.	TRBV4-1	TGCGCCAGCAGCCAAGATTACGAGACTCGGGAGGGCCGTAGCACCGGGGAGCTGTTTTTT	CASSQDYETREGRSTGELFF
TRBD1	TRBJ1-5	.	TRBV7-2	TGTGCCAGCAGTATACAGGGGACTGGCAATCAGCCCCAGCATTTT	CASSIQGTGNQPQHF
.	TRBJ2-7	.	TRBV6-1	TGTGCCAGCAGTGAACGGGTTGGGTTTTACGAGCAGTACTTC	CASSERVGFYEQYF
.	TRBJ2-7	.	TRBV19	TGTGCCAGTAGTATAGGAACCGGGGAGTCCTACGAGCAGTACTTC	CASSIGTGESYEQYF